This entry lists 4 T cell receptor beta chains sequenced from one sample in a study of cytomegalovirus exposure and HLA in healthy donors. PCR employed 60 Vbeta and 13 Jbeta primers. Profiled with immunoSEQ multiplex PCR; TCRdb holds only in-frame clones, not every one. The table shows roughly 250,000 clones, with almost 85% occurring only once. What was sequenced was PBMCs. The source is a woman aged 40 to 49 in good health and CMV-seropositive.

The chain joins TRBV2 to TRBJ2-1; D perhaps matches TRBD1 (6 bases). The germline gives CDR1 SNHLY, CDR2 FYNNEI. Trimming took off 6 bases at V and 3 bases at J, with 9 bases between the two ends. The CDR3 is 13 residues long. The CDR3 sequence is CASSQDSYNEQFF. The CDR3, as DNA: TGTGCCAGCAGCCAGGACAGCTACAATGAGCAGTTCTTC. The full variable domain, rest sourced from reference TRBV2 and TRBJ2-1, is EPEVTQTPSHQVTQMGQEVILRCVPISNHLYFYWYRQILGQKVEFLVSFYNNEISEKSEIFDDQFSVERPDGSNFTLKIRSTKLEDSAMYFCASSQDSYNEQFFGPGTRLTVL.

The chain recombines TRBV9 with TRBJ2-1; 10 bases map to TRBD2. The CDR3 is 19 amino acids. Germline V lookup: CDR1 SGDLS, CDR2 YYNGEE. Trimming at V came to 3 bases and at J to 0 bases, leaving 12 bases not matched to a gene. The CDR3: CASSAPEKREGGSYNEQFF. As DNA, the CDR3 is TGTGCCAGCAGCGCCCCGGAGAAGCGGGAGGGTGGCTCCTACAATGAGCAGTTCTTC.

V and J are TRBV6-5 and TRBJ2-1; 7 bases fit TRBD2. CDR1 MNHEY and CDR2 SVGAGI come from the germline V gene. V shed 5 bases and J 4 bases; nucleotides not matched to a gene: 8. This CDR3 spans 15 amino acids. Here the CDR3 reads CASSRGSLMYNEQFF. Here the CDR3 DNA reads TGTGCCAGCAGTCGCGGGAGTTTGATGTACAATGAGCAGTTCTTC.

V is TRBV7-8 and J is TRBJ2-7; D is unresolved. There are 15 residues in the CDR3. Germline V gives CDR1 SGHVS, CDR2 FQNEAQ. V gave up 6 bases and J gave up 0 bases, with 15 bases separating them. The CDR3 protein is CASSSEARSSYEQYF. CDR3 DNA sequence: TGTGCCAGCAGTTCAGAGGCGCGGAGCTCCTACGAGCAGTACTTC.